Following are 22 T cell receptor beta chains from one sample sequenced in a study of cytomegalovirus exposure and HLA in healthy donors. With 60 Vbeta and 13 Jbeta primers, the PCR was carried out. Measured with immunoSEQ multiplex PCR; TCRdb has only the in-frame clones, and not every one. The sample table sets out around 100,000 clones. The sequenced sample consisted of PBMCs. The receptors originated from a man aged 25 to 40 in good health and CMV-seronegative.

V and J are TRBV7-2 and TRBJ2-7; D may be TRBD1 (5 bases). Germline V gives CDR1 SGHTA, CDR2 FQGNSA. This CDR3 region has 18 residues. Between the trimmed V and J ends, which lost 1 base and 3 bases, there was a span of 22 bases. CDR3 coding DNA: TGTGCCAGCAGCTTAGATTTCCCAGGGTATGGCCTCCGCTACGAGCAGTACTTC. Encoded protein: CASSLDFPGYGLRYEQYF.

V gene TRBV7-2 combines with J gene TRBJ2-6; perhaps TRBD2 as D (5 bases). Germline V gene sequence: CDR1 SGHTA, CDR2 FQGNSA. The CDR3 runs 16 residues. V shed 3 bases and J shed 0 bases, with 9 bases lying between them. The CDR3 sequence is CASSLGSTSGANVLTF. CDR3 nucleotides: TGTGCCAGCAGCTTGGGGAGTACCTCTGGGGCCAACGTCCTGACTTTC.

The rearrangement links TRBV19 to TRBJ1-3; a weak D match, TRBD1 (6 bases). Trimming took off 6 bases at V and 0 bases at J, with 18 bases between the two ends. CDR3 length equals 17 residues. Germline-derived CDR1 and CDR2 are LNHDA and SQIVND (reference sequence). CDR3 region: CASRSLARTASGNTIYF. Here the CDR3 DNA reads TGTGCCAGTAGGTCGTTAGCCCGGACAGCCTCTGGAAACACCATATATTTT. Supplemented by reference TRBV19 and TRBJ1-3, the full variable domain reads DGGITQSPKYLFRKEGQNVTLSCEQNLNHDAMYWYRQDPGQGLRLIYYSQIVNDFQKGDIAEGYSVSREKKESFPLTVTSAQKNPTAFYLCASRSLARTASGNTIYFGEGSWLTVV.

Written as DNA, the CDR3 is TGTGCCAGCAGCTTAGAGGCAGGATCTATCTATAGCAATCAGCCCCAGCATTTT. Protein product: CASSLEAGSIYSNQPQHF. This chain uses TRBV11-2 with TRBJ1-5; D is unresolved. CDR1 is SGHAT, CDR2 FQNNGV, per germline. The CDR3 is made up of 18 amino acids. Between the trimmed V and J ends, which lost 0 bases and 0 bases, there was a span of 15 bases.

V gene TRBV6-6 combines with J gene TRBJ1-1; D call uncertain. The CDR3 is 11 residues long. The V and J ends lost 8 bases and 6 bases respectively, with 10 bases between them. Germline CDR1 reads MNHNY; CDR2 reads SVGAGI (reference sequence). The CDR3 nucleotides are TGTGCCAGCGCGGGAGTGTCTGAAGCTTTCTTT. It is translated as CASAGVSEAFF.

The chain carries TRBV7-2 and TRBJ2-2; D might be TRBD2 (5 bases). The germline CDR1 and CDR2 sequences are SGHTA and FQGNSA. This CDR3 contains 15 residues. Trimming stripped 5 bases from V and 6 bases from J, with 16 bases between. The CDR3 region is CASSPRGNTPGELFF. CDR3 bases: TGTGCCAGCAGCCCTAGAGGGAATACACCCGGGGAGCTGTTTTTT.

The rearrangement links TRBV4-3 to TRBJ2-6; 7 bases are a match to TRBD1. CDR1 is LGHNA and CDR2 is YSLEER in the germline V gene. With 0 bases clipped from V and 3 bases from J, the junction kept 2 bases outside the gene matches. The CDR3 runs 16 residues. CDR3 DNA: TGCGCCAGCAGCCAAGAATCAGGGGGTGGGGCCAACGTCCTGACTTTC. The encoded protein is CASSQESGGGANVLTF.

This sequence joins TRBV4-3 and TRBJ2-3, with TRBD2 matching over 8 bases. This CDR3 region has 15 residues. Per germline, CDR1 LGHNA and CDR2 YSLEER. V gave up 3 bases and J gave up 1 base; unmatched junction bases: 3. Here the CDR3 reads CASSQPAGGTDTQYF. CDR3 bases: TGCGCCAGCAGCCAGCCAGCGGGGGGCACAGATACGCAGTATTTT.

The chain has TRBV2 and TRBJ2-6, with D perhaps matching TRBD1 (6 bases). V lost 6 bases, J lost 0 bases, and 12 bases lay in between. The germline CDR1 and CDR2 sequences are SNHLY and FYNNEI. The CDR3 covers 16 residues. The CDR3 sequence is CASSDRPISGANVLTF. The CDR3 bases are TGTGCCAGCAGCGACAGGCCCATCTCTGGGGCCAACGTCCTGACTTTC.

The genes are TRBV4-3 and TRBJ2-1; the D gene is possibly TRBD1 (6 bases). The V and J ends lost 3 bases and 0 bases respectively, with 15 bases between them. The CDR3 covers 17 residues. CDR1 LGHNA and CDR2 YSLEER come from the germline V gene. The CDR3 loop reads CASSQRGGQSSYNEQFF. The DNA for the CDR3 is TGCGCCAGCAGCCAGCGAGGGGGACAAAGCTCCTACAATGAGCAGTTCTTC.

J is TRBJ2-1 and V is TRBV25-1, with 10 bases fitting TRBD1. V dropped 6 bases and J dropped 8; count of bases not matched to a gene: 10. This CDR3 has 15 residues. Germline lookup yields CDR1 MGHDK and CDR2 SYGVNS. CDR3 nucleotides: TGTGCCAGCAGCTTTCCGAGACAGGGGGCCCATGAGCAGTTCTTC. Its translation: CASSFPRQGAHEQFF.

The rearrangement links TRBV7-8 to TRBJ2-2; TRBD2 is a possible D gene (6 bases). Looked up from germline, CDR1 is SGHVS and CDR2 is FQNEAQ. The V gene lost 4 bases and the J gene lost 3 bases, with 15 bases spanning the gap. This CDR3 region has 16 residues. Written as DNA, the CDR3 is TGTGCCAGCAGCTCGCTTGGCGGAGGGGACACCGGGGAGCTGTTTTTT. This codes for CASSSLGGGDTGELFF. The variable domain in full, completed from reference TRBV7-8 and TRBJ2-2, reads GAGVSQSPRYKVAKRGQDVALRCDPISGHVSLFWYQQALGQGPEFLTYFQNEAQLDKSGLPSDRFFAERPEGSVSTLKIQRTQQEDSAVYLCASSSLGGGDTGELFFGEGSRLTVL.

The V gene is TRBV5-1, the J gene TRBJ2-5, with D possibly being TRBD2 (5 bases). The end of the DNA aligns better with TRBJ2-7, so the J call may be wrong. The CDR3 runs 15 residues. CDR1 and CDR2 (germline): SGHRS, YFSETQ. This CDR3 reads CASSLVGSGYYEQYF. Written as DNA, the CDR3 is TGCGCCAGCAGCTTGGTCGGCAGCGGCTACTACGAGCAGTACTTC.

The rearrangement joins TRBV6-4 to TRBJ1-2; 10 nucleotides line up with TRBD1. CDR3 size: 14 residues. Germline CDR1 MRHNA, CDR2 SNTAGT. V was pared by 0 bases and J by 8 bases, with 3 bases of the junction left unmatched. The CDR3 loop reads CASSDSGTGEGYTF. CDR3 DNA: TGTGCCAGCAGTGACTCTGGGACAGGGGAAGGCTACACCTTC.

J is TRBJ2-7 and V is TRBV5-6; 7 nucleotides agree with TRBD1. The CDR3 has 13 amino acids. Germline V gene lookup returns CDR1 SGHDT and CDR2 YYEEEE. After removal of 1 base from V and 6 bases from J, the junction contained 4 bases not matched to a gene. CDR3 nucleotides: TGTGCCAGCAGCTTGTTTGCAGGGGGCGAGCAGTACTTC. Translation gives CASSLFAGGEQYF.

This chain connects TRBV7-9 to TRBJ1-4, with a possible D match to TRBD1 (6 bases). Deletions cut 5 bases from V and 8 bases from J, with 18 bases between. The length of the CDR3 is 15 residues. Germline loops: CDR1 SEHNR, CDR2 FQNEAQ (reference sequence). In DNA form, the CDR3 reads TGTGCCAGCAGCAGTAGCGGGGGCGTAGGCGAAAAACTGTTTTTT. It encodes CASSSSGGVGEKLFF.

V usage is TRBV27 and J usage is TRBJ2-7, with 8 nucleotides matching TRBD2. Germline V gene data show CDR1 as MNHEY and CDR2 as SMNVEV (reference sequence). This CDR3 comprises 14 residues. V dropped 6 bases and J dropped 1; count of bases not matched to a gene: 5. The CDR3 DNA follows: TGTGCCAGCAGGCTCGCGGGGGGTTCCTACGAGCAGTACTTC. Protein sequence: CASRLAGGSYEQYF.

The genes are TRBV6-1 and TRBJ1-3; 8 bases match TRBD1. This CDR3 has 17 residues. Germline trimming cut 4 bases from V and 0 bases from J; bases unmatched to any gene: 8. CDR1 MNHNS and CDR2 SASEGT come from the germline V gene. The CDR3 loop reads CASSVVQGAISGNTIYF. In nucleotides, the CDR3 is TGTGCCAGCAGTGTCGTCCAGGGGGCAATCTCTGGAAACACCATATATTTT.

The chain combines TRBV19 with TRBJ1-6; D gene uncertain. Trimming took 5 bases from V and 9 from J, leaving 11 bases between them. Germline CDR1 LNHDA, CDR2 SQIVND (reference sequence). CDR3 length equals 13 residues. The CDR3 here is CASSSQLFSPLHF. CDR3 nucleotide sequence: TGTGCCAGTAGTTCACAGCTTTTTTCACCCCTCCACTTT.

This rearrangement joins TRBV29-1 to TRBJ1-4; D not certain. CDR1 and CDR2 (germline): SQVTM, ANQGSEA. Between the trimmed V and J ends, which lost 3 bases and 6 bases, there was a span of 14 bases. This CDR3 region has 14 residues. CDR3 in amino acids: CSVEASGIDEKLFF. The CDR3, as DNA: TGCAGCGTTGAGGCTAGCGGGATCGATGAAAAACTGTTTTTT.

The V and J genes are TRBV6-5 and TRBJ2-5, with D possibly being TRBD2 (5 bases). V lost 0 bases to trimming and J lost 3 bases, with 11 bases between them. Germline V gives CDR1 MNHEY, CDR2 SVGAGI. This CDR3 is 15 amino acids long. CDR3 region: CASSYSRTLKETQYF. DNA of the CDR3: TGTGCCAGCAGTTACTCGCGGACTCTTAAAGAGACCCAGTACTTC.

The J gene is TRBJ1-5, the V gene TRBV28; 7 positions match TRBD1. The CDR3 contains 14 residues. Per germline, CDR1 MDHEN and CDR2 SYDVKM. The J segment lost 7 bases and the V segment lost 5 bases, leaving 8 bases of the junction unmatched. The CDR3 spells CASSLGQARQPQHF. Here the CDR3 DNA reads TGTGCCAGCAGTCTAGGACAGGCAAGGCAGCCCCAGCATTTT.